Below are 21 T cell receptor beta chains sequenced from a single sample in a study of chemoradiotherapy in HPV16-positive cancers. The data were produced by immunoSEQ multiplex PCR, yet TCRdb's version contains in-frame clones alone and is incomplete. The sample carries approximately 2,000 clones, around 90% recorded once. This specimen was tumor tissue, taken from a patient who underwent chemoradiotherapy. The receptor source for this set is a human donor with HPV-associated anogenital cancer.

The chain couples TRBV28 to TRBJ1-5; a weak D match, TRBD1 (5 bases). Trimming shortened V by 8 bases and J by 3 bases, and 14 bases separated the two germline ends. CDR1 and CDR2 from the germline V gene are MDHEN and SYDVKM. The CDR3 is 14 amino acids. CDR3: CASRWAGVNQPQHF. In nucleotides, the CDR3 is TGTGCCAGCCGCTGGGCGGGGGTCAATCAGCCCCAGCATTTT.

The J gene is TRBJ2-7, the V gene TRBV7-2; the D gene could be TRBD1 or TRBD2 (7 bases each). CDR1 is SGHTA, CDR2 FQGNSA, per germline. The CDR3 has 16 residues. Trimming removed 6 bases from V and 2 bases from J, with 20 bases in between. The CDR3 sequence is CASRPGGGHRTYEQYF. CDR3 bases: TGTGCCAGCAGACCAGGGGGGGGGCACAGAACCTACGAGCAGTACTTC.

This rearrangement joins TRBV7-8 to TRBJ1-4; D gene uncertain. The CDR3 sequence is 14 residues long. Trimming left V 0 bases short and J 5 bases short, with 7 bases between. Germline V gene sequence: CDR1 SGHVS, CDR2 FQNEAQ. CDR3 residues: CASSLADWNEKLFF. For the CDR3, the DNA is TGTGCCAGCAGCTTAGCGGACTGGAATGAAAAACTGTTTTTT.

CDR3 in amino acids: CASSASGGALWQYF. The CDR3 DNA reads TGTGCCAGCAGCGCTAGCGGGGGGGCCCTTTGGCAGTATTTT. The V gene is TRBV9, the J gene TRBJ2-3; TRBD2 matches 12 bases. Germline CDR1 reads SGDLS; CDR2 reads YYNGEE. V lost 3 bases to trimming and J lost 11 bases; unmatched junction nucleotides: 7. The CDR3 length is 14 residues.

The V and J genes are TRBV28 and TRBJ2-2; 10 positions agree with TRBD1. The ends lost 5 bases at V and 7 bases at J; junction bases unmatched: 10. Looked up from germline, CDR1 is MDHEN and CDR2 is SYDVKM. The CDR3 sequence is 16 residues long. CDR3 DNA sequence: TGTGCCAGCAGTGACCCGGGACAGGGGTTCAACGGGGAGCTGTTTTTT. It yields the protein CASSDPGQGFNGELFF.

The chain carries TRBV19 and TRBJ2-1; 8 bases match TRBD2. The CDR3 extends over 13 amino acids. V shed 7 bases, J shed 9 bases, and the junction held 8 bases outside the gene matches. CDR1 and CDR2 (germline): LNHDA, SQIVND (reference sequence). CDR3: CASTPGGGFEQFF. CDR3 DNA sequence: TGTGCCAGTACGCCCGGCGGGGGGTTTGAGCAGTTCTTC.

This clone was detected only a few times. The J gene is TRBJ2-7, the V gene TRBV2; TRBD2 matches 7 bases. The germline V gene encodes CDR1 SNHLY and CDR2 FYNNEI. This CDR3 region has 14 residues. V shed 8 bases and J 2 bases; nucleotides not matched to a gene: 9. The CDR3 bases are TGTGCCAGCGGGGGAGGCGGGGGACCCTACGAGCAGTACTTC. The encoded protein is CASGGGGGPYEQYF.

The chain combines TRBV2 with TRBJ1-1; tentatively, D is TRBD1 (5 bases). V gave up 4 bases and J gave up 1 base, with 10 bases separating them. CDR1 and CDR2 (germline): SNHLY, FYNNEI. The CDR3 contains 14 residues. As DNA, the CDR3 is TGTGCCAGCAGTGCCCAGGGAGGGAACACTGAAGCTTTCTTT. Its translation: CASSAQGGNTEAFF.

V and J are TRBV2 and TRBJ2-7; D is possibly TRBD2 (6 bases). This CDR3 has 14 amino acids. Germline loops: CDR1 SNHLY, CDR2 FYNNEI. With 4 bases removed from V and 5 bases from J, the gap between germline ends came to 15 bases. This CDR3 reads CASSGTTREDEQYF. CDR3 DNA sequence: TGTGCCAGCAGTGGGACGACTAGGGAAGACGAGCAGTACTTC.

The chain combines TRBV20-1 with TRBJ1-1; D unclear. CDR3 size: 10 residues. Germline V CDR1 and CDR2: DFQATT, SNEGSKA (reference sequence). Trimming removed 5 bases from V and 8 bases from J, with 9 bases in between. CDR3 in amino acids: CSAPGAEAFF. The CDR3 DNA is TGCAGTGCTCCCGGAGCGGAAGCTTTCTTT.

V gene TRBV7-3 combines with J gene TRBJ1-6, with a weak D call TRBD1 (5 bases). Germline values: CDR1 SGHTA, CDR2 FQGTGA. Deletions cut 4 bases from V and 7 bases from J, with 11 bases between. The CDR3 runs 14 residues. The CDR3 nucleotides are TGTGCCAGCAGCTCCTACGGGGGAAATTCACCCCTCCACTTT. Translated, it gives CASSSYGGNSPLHF.

The V call is TRBV11-2, the J call TRBJ1-3; D is possibly TRBD1 (5 bases). V lost 3 bases to trimming and J lost 5 bases, with 14 bases between them. The CDR3 is 15 amino acids. Germline V gene data show CDR1 as SGHAT and CDR2 as FQNNGV. CDR3 DNA sequence: TGTGCCAGCAGCTTGGGCCAGGGCTTCAGAAACACCATATATTTT. Amino acid sequence: CASSLGQGFRNTIYF. The whole variable domain, filled in from reference TRBV11-2 and TRBJ1-3, reads EAGVAQSPRYKIIEKRQSVAFWCNPISGHATLYWYQQILGQGPKLLIQFQNNGVVDDSQLPKDRFSAERLKGVDSTLKIQPAKLEDSAVYLCASSLGQGFRNTIYFGEGSWLTVV.

V is TRBV5-4 and J is TRBJ2-5; tentatively, D is TRBD1 (5 bases). Per the germline V gene, CDR1 is SGHNT and CDR2 is YYREEE (reference sequence). The ends were cut back, 0 bases at V and 3 bases at J, with 6 bases in the middle. The CDR3 is made up of 13 amino acids. The CDR3 DNA reads as TGTGCCAGCAGCTTGGACAGGAAAGAGACCCAGTACTTC. Its translation: CASSLDRKETQYF.

J is TRBJ1-2 and V is TRBV5-1; D ambiguous. The CDR3 totals 11 residues. Germline CDR1 SGHRS, CDR2 YFSETQ. The ends were cut back, 4 bases at V and 9 bases at J, with 10 bases in the middle. The CDR3 here is CASSNGRSYTF. In nucleotides, the CDR3 is TGCGCCAGCAGCAATGGGAGAAGCTACACCTTC.

This rearrangement joins TRBV7-2 to TRBJ2-7; the match to TRBD2 covers 13 bases. The V gene end was trimmed by 2 bases and the J gene end by 4 bases; junction bases not matched to a gene: 2. The germline V gene has CDR1 SGHTA and CDR2 FQGNSA. The CDR3 runs to 15 residues. The CDR3 DNA reads as TGTGCCAGCAGCTTAACTAGCGGGGGGGCTTACGAGCAGTACTTC. This codes for CASSLTSGGAYEQYF.

V gene TRBV7-3 combines with J gene TRBJ2-1; 9 nucleotides line up with TRBD2. The CDR3 contains 15 residues. V shed 5 bases and J 9 bases; nucleotides not matched to a gene: 11. Germline V gene lookup returns CDR1 SGHTA and CDR2 FQGTGA. The CDR3 DNA reads TGTGCCAGCAGCATACAAGCGGGGGGTAGCGGTGAGCAGTTCTTC. Residues: CASSIQAGGSGEQFF.

The J gene is TRBJ2-1, the V gene TRBV14; 8 bases match TRBD2. This CDR3 region has 16 residues. Losses at the gene ends were 2 bases for V and 3 bases for J; bases not matched to a gene: 6. CDR1 and CDR2 from the germline V gene are SGHDN and FVKESK. The CDR3 is CASSQLERGFYNEQFF. CDR3 nucleotides: TGTGCCAGCAGCCAACTCGAGCGGGGGTTCTACAATGAGCAGTTCTTC.

The chain employs TRBV5-8 and TRBJ1-1; 7 bases line up with TRBD1. The CDR3 spans 15 residues. The germline CDR1 and CDR2 sequences are SGHTS and YDEGEE. The V gene end was trimmed by 4 bases and the J gene end by 5 bases; junction bases not matched to a gene: 11. The chain's CDR3 is CASSSGQVRSTEAFF. The DNA of the CDR3 is TGTGCCAGCAGCAGTGGACAGGTGAGGAGTACTGAAGCTTTCTTT.

This clone was seen only a few times. V is TRBV11-3 and J is TRBJ2-2; D perhaps matches TRBD1 (5 bases). Germline V gene sequence: CDR1 SGHNT, CDR2 YENEEA. This CDR3 has 14 amino acids. With 5 bases removed from V and 3 bases from J, the gap between germline ends came to 10 bases. CDR3 coding DNA: TGTGCCAGCAGCAAGGGGCGTTACACCGGGGAGCTGTTTTTT. Translated, it gives CASSKGRYTGELFF.

This clone was picked up one time. V usage is TRBV28 and J usage is TRBJ1-6, with TRBD1 matching over 9 bases. V gave up 5 bases and J gave up 6 bases; unmatched junction bases: 20. The CDR3 extends over 20 amino acids. Germline assignment: CDR1 MDHEN and CDR2 SYDVKM. CDR3 coding DNA: TGTGCCAGCAGTCTATACCCCGGGACAGGGCCTCCCTTGAGTAATTCACCCCTCCACTTT. Amino acid sequence: CASSLYPGTGPPLSNSPLHF.

The V call is TRBV28, the J call TRBJ2-7; possibly TRBD1 or TRBD2 for D (5 bases each). CDR3 length: 14 amino acids. V was cut by 2 bases and J by 3 bases, with 11 bases left in between. Germline CDR1 MDHEN, CDR2 SYDVKM. CDR3 nucleotide sequence: TGTGCCAGCAGTTTAAGGGACGGCCACTACGAGCAGTACTTC. Encoded protein: CASSLRDGHYEQYF.